This TCR beta chain stems from a study of CD8 T cells in Susac syndrome. The sample holds one count of this clonotype. No antigen is known for it. The multiple sclerosis controls were treatment-naive patients, and their relapsing-remitting disease was stable or active. General study results and limits: As the study acknowledged, the number of individuals in its TCR sequencing and HLA analysis was relatively small.

The CDR3 runs to 15 residues. Trimming stripped 7 bases from V and 2 bases from J, with 19 bases between. Germline V gene lookup returns CDR1 SGHRS and CDR2 YFSETQ. It was with random hexamers that roughly 0.5 to 1 ug RNA was reverse transcribed. A multiplex approach, immunoSEQ multiplex PCR, amplified TCR beta CDR3 across 54 Vbeta and 13 Jbeta. TCRdb redid the calling of the immunoSEQ multiplex PCR reads with MiXCR, one entry per CDR3 protein. The profile shows a few hundred thousand distinct CDR3 sequences, 95% of them singletons. This receptor was identified in a human donor with multiple sclerosis. The V call is TRBV5-1, the J call TRBJ2-7; D tentatively reads TRBD1 or TRBD2 (6 bases each). The sequenced sample consisted of CD4+ T cells from PBMCs. The CDR3 DNA is TGCGCCAGCTCCCCGGGGGCCTCAGTCACCTACGAGCAGTACTTC. Its translation: CASSPGASVTYEQYF. The full variable domain, its missing parts supplied by reference TRBV5-1 and TRBJ2-7, is KAGVTQTPRYLIKTRGQQVTLSCSPISGHRSVSWYQQTPGQGLQFLFEYFSETQRNKGNFPGRFSGRQFSNSRSEMNVSTLELGDSALYLCASSPGASVTYEQYFGPGTRLTVT.